This T cell receptor (beta chain) was found in a study of blood T cell repertoires in COVID-19. The method was immunoSEQ multiplex PCR; TCRdb's version includes in-frame clones alone and lacks a portion of them. The data hold a few hundred thousand clones, with roughly nine tenths observed a single time. Germline CDR1 KGHSH, CDR2 LQKENI. J gave up 4 bases and V 4 bases, and 4 bases lay outside the gene matches. This CDR3 comprises 14 residues. Sequenced material: PBMCs or T cells enriched from blood (not recorded which). The sequence came from a human donor in a cohort exposed to, infected with or recovered from COVID-19 (not recorded which). The donor label of this sample is uncertain. This chain connects TRBV18 to TRBJ1-1; 9 bases align to TRBD1. The CDR3 protein is CASSLGQGSTEAFF. Here the CDR3 DNA reads TGTGCCAGCTCACTTGGACAGGGGAGCACTGAAGCTTTCTTT.